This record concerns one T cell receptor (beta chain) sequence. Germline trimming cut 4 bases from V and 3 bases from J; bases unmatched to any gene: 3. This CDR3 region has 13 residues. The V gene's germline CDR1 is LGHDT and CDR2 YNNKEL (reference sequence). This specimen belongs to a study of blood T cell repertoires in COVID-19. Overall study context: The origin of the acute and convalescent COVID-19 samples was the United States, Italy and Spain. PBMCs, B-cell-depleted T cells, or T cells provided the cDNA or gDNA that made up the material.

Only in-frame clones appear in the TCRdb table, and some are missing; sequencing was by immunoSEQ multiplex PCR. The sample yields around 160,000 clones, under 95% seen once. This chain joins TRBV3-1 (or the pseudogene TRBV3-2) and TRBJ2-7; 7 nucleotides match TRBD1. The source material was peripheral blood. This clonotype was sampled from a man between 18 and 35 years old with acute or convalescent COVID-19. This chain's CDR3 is CASSPTGVYEQYF. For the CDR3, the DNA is TGTGCCAGCAGCCCTACAGGGGTCTACGAGCAGTACTTC.